A selection of T cell receptor beta chains follows, all from one sample in a study of CD8 T cells in ankylosing spondylitis. TCRdb reprocessed the 5' RACE reads via MiXCR and lists one record per CDR3 protein. This table holds 340,000 or so distinct CDR3 sequences, about 14% found once. Sequencing was carried out using blood, either unsorted or a sorted T cell fraction (not recorded which). These receptor sequences come from a male donor with ankylosing spondylitis or in good health (not recorded which). Each CDR3 is given with its conserved first and last residue. D genes are given only for firm matches. Expanded clones get a size class; other rows say once, few or many, or leave the size out.

J: TRBJ2-2; size: -; V: TRBV5-1; length: 14; D: -; DNA: TGCGCCAGCAGCCCCAGGGAATCCACCGGGGAGCTGTTTTTT; CDR3: CASSPRESTGELFF
J: TRBJ2-1; size: few; V: TRBV5-1; length: 14; D: -; DNA: TGCGCCAGCAGCGCCGGGTCTCCCGCCAATGAGCAGTTCTTC; CDR3: CASSAGSPANEQFF
J: TRBJ1-2; size: few; V: TRBV11-2; length: 15; D: TRBD1; DNA: TGTGCCAGCAGCTTAGACGGACAGGGGGCGAGAGGCTACACCTTC; CDR3: CASSLDGQGARGYTF
J: TRBJ2-5; size: few; V: TRBV3-1; length: 13; D: -; DNA: TGTGCCAGCAGATTTGGGCCAGGAGAGACCCAGTACTTC; CDR3: CASRFGPGETQYF
J: TRBJ1-2; size: -; V: TRBV29-1; length: 13; D: -; DNA: TGCAGCGTTGAAGAGGGGGGGTCCTATGGCTACACCTTC; CDR3: CSVEEGGSYGYTF
J: TRBJ1-1; size: few; V: TRBV4-2; length: 16; D: -; DNA: TGTGCCAGCAGCCAACGGACTGCTCGGGTGGACACTGAAGCTTTCTTT; CDR3: CASSQRTARVDTEAFF
J: TRBJ2-1; size: few; V: TRBV5-1; length: 17; D: -; DNA: TGCGCCAGCAGCTTATTACTTGCCCCTCGAACCTACAATGAGCAGTTCTTC; CDR3: CASSLLLAPRTYNEQFF
J: TRBJ2-7; size: few; V: TRBV29-1; length: 16; D: -; DNA: TGCAGCGCTTTTGAGGGCCCGAGCAGGGACTCCTACGAGCAGTACTTC; CDR3: CSAFEGPSRDSYEQYF
J: TRBJ1-5; size: -; V: TRBV19; length: 13; D: -; DNA: TGTGCCACCGCCGGGATTCCAGACCAGCCCCAGCATTTT; CDR3: CATAGIPDQPQHF
J: TRBJ1-2; size: -; V: TRBV7-6; length: 15; D: -; DNA: TGTGCCAGCAGAATTCTGGGACCGACGAACTATGGCTACACCTTC; CDR3: CASRILGPTNYGYTF
J: TRBJ2-7; size: many; V: TRBV9; length: 13; D: -; DNA: TGTGCCAGCAGCGCCGGGTTCCTGGACGAGCAGTACTTC; CDR3: CASSAGFLDEQYF
J: TRBJ1-2; size: few; V: TRBV5-5; length: 15; D: -; DNA: TGTGCCAGCAGTCTGGATCACGGAACCTACTATGGCTACACCTTC; CDR3: CASSLDHGTYYGYTF
J: TRBJ1-3; size: few; V: TRBV5-1; length: 15; D: TRBD1; DNA: TGCGCCAGCAGCTTGGTACAGGGGCCTGGAAACACCATATATTTT; CDR3: CASSLVQGPGNTIYF
J: TRBJ2-7; size: few; V: TRBV6-1; length: 16; D: -; DNA: TGTGCCAGCAGCCACCTAGTCCGGGACCGCTCTAGGGGGCAGTACTTC; CDR3: CASSHLVRDRSRGQYF
J: TRBJ2-2; size: -; V: TRBV11-2; length: 12; D: -; DNA: TGTGCCAGCAGAAGAATAGCCGGGGAGCTGTTTTTT; CDR3: CASRRIAGELFF
J: TRBJ2-7; size: -; V: TRBV5-1; length: 18; D: TRBD2; DNA: TGCGCCAGCAGCCCGGGACTAGCGGGAGGAATGATGGGCTACGAGCAGTACTTC; CDR3: CASSPGLAGGMMGYEQYF
J: TRBJ1-1; size: many; V: TRBV5-1; length: 13; D: -; DNA: TGCGCCAGCAGCTTGGTGGGGGGTCGTGAAGCTTTCTTT; CDR3: CASSLVGGREAFF
J: TRBJ2-1; size: -; V: TRBV12-3/TRBV12-4; length: 16; D: TRBD2; DNA: TGTGCCAGCAGCCCCACTCTAGCGGGGGCTCCTAATGAGCAGTTCTTC; CDR3: CASSPTLAGAPNEQFF
J: TRBJ2-3; size: few; V: TRBV13; length: 17; D: TRBD2; DNA: TGTGCCAGCAGCGCTCAGCGGGGGGGCATGTCGTCAGATACGCAGTATTTT; CDR3: CASSAQRGGMSSDTQYF
J: TRBJ2-1; size: many; V: TRBV12-3/TRBV12-4; length: 12; D: -; DNA: TGTGCCAGCAGTTGGACAGTCAATGAGCAGTTCTTC; CDR3: CASSWTVNEQFF
J: TRBJ1-2; size: -; V: TRBV12-3/TRBV12-4; length: 14; D: -; DNA: TGTGCCAGCAGTCCCCAGGGCAGCCTCTATGGCTACACCTTC; CDR3: CASSPQGSLYGYTF
J: TRBJ2-7; size: -; V: TRBV7-9; length: 15; D: TRBD2; DNA: TGTGCCAGCAGCCGACAGAGACTAGCGGAGTACGAGCAGTACTTC; CDR3: CASSRQRLAEYEQYF
J: TRBJ2-1; size: many; V: TRBV2; length: 11; D: -; DNA: TGTGCCAGCAGTGAAGCGCGAAAGCCGTTCTTC; CDR3: CASSEARKPFF
J: TRBJ2-2; size: few; V: TRBV10-3; length: 12; D: -; DNA: TGTGCCATCGAGGGGGACACCGGGGAGCTGTTTTTT; CDR3: CAIEGDTGELFF